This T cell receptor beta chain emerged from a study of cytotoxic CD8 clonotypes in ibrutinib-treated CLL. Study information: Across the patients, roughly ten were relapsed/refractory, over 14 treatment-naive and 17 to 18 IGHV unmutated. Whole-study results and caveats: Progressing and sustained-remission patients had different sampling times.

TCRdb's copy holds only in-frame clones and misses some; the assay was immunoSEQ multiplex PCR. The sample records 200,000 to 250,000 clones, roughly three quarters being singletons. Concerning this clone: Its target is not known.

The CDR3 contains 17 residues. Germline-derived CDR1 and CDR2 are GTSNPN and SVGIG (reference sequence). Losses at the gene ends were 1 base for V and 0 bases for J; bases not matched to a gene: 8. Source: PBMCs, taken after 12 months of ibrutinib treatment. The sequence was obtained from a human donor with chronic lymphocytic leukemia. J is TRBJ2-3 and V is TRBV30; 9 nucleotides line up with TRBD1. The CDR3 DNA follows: TGTGCCTGGAGTGAACCCAGGACAGGGGTAAGCACAGATACGCAGTATTTT. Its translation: CAWSEPRTGVSTDTQYF.